A single T cell receptor beta chain is shown here with its context. These data come from a study of blood T cell repertoires in COVID-19. Libraries were prepared by immunoSEQ multiplex PCR; TCRdb keeps only in-frame clonotypes and omits some of them. The sample consists of approximately 120,000 clones, almost 85% of them appearing once. The sequencing input was peripheral blood. This sequence originates from a human donor in a cohort sampled during active COVID-19.

Written as DNA, the CDR3 is TGTGCCAGCAGATTAGGGGGCCACTCCTACGAGCAGTACTTC. Translation: CASRLGGHSYEQYF. The genes are TRBV6-5 and TRBJ2-7, with 7 nucleotides matching TRBD1. Losses at the gene ends were 6 bases for V and 0 bases for J; bases not matched to a gene: 5. The CDR3 runs 14 residues. Per germline, CDR1 MNHEY and CDR2 SVGAGI.